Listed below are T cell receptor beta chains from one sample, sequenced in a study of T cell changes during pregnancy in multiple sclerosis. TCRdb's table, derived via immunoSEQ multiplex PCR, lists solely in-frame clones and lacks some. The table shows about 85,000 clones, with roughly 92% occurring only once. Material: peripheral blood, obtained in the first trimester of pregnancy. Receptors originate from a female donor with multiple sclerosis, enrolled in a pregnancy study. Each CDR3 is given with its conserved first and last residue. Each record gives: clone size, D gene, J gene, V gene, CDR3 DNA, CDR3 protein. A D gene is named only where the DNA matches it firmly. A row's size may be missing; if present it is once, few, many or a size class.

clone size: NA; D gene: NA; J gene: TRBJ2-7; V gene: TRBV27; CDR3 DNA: TGTGCCAGCAGTTTGGGGAGTCCCTACGAGCAGTACTTC; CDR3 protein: CASSLGSPYEQYF
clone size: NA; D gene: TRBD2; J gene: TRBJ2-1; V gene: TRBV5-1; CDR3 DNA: TGCGCCAGCACCCTACTAGCGGGAGTAGAGGATGAGCAGTTCTTC; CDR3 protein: CASTLLAGVEDEQFF
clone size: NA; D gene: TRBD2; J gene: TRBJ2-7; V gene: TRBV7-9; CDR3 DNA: TGTGCCAGCAGCTTATTAGGACTAGCAAACTACGAGCAGTACTTC; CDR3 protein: CASSLLGLANYEQYF
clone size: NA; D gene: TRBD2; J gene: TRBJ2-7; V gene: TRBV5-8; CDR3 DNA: TGTGCCAGCAGCTTGAGCGGGATGCCTATCTACGAGCAGTACTTC; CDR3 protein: CASSLSGMPIYEQYF
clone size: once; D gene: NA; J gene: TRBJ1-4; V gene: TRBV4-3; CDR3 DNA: TGCGCCAGCAGCCGTCGGGCCCCTAAGCGGGAGGGCGCGAATGAAAAACTGTTTTTT; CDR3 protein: CASSRRAPKREGANEKLFF
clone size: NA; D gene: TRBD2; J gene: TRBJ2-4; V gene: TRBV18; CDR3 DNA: TGTGCCAGCTCACCGCCAGCGGGGGGGGAAAACATTCAGTACTTC; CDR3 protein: CASSPPAGGENIQYF
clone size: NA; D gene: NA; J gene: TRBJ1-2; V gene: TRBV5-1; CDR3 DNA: TGCGCCAGCAACCCGACCGGGACTGAGTATGGCTACACCTTC; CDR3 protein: CASNPTGTEYGYTF
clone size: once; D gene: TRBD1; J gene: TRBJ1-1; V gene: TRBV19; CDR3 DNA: TGTGCCAGTAGTGGTACAGGGGTCCGTACCAACACTGAAGCTTTCTTT; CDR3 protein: CASSGTGVRTNTEAFF
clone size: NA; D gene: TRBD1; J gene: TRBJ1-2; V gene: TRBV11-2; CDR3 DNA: TGTGCCAGCAGCTTAGTAGGGACAGGGCCGAACTATGGCTACACCTTC; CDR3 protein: CASSLVGTGPNYGYTF
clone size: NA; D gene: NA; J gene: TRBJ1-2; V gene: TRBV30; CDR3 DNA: TGTGCCTTTTCTCCGACAGTCCCCTATGGCTACACCTTC; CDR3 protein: CAFSPTVPYGYTF
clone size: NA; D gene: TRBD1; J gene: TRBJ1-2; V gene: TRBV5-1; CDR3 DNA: TGCGCCAGCAGCTCAGCTCAGGGGGTTCTCTCTGGCTACACCTTC; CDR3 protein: CASSSAQGVLSGYTF
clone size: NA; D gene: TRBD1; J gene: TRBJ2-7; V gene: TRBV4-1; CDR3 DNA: TGCGCCAGCAGCCGCGGACAGGGACCCTACGAGCAGTACTTC; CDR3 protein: CASSRGQGPYEQYF
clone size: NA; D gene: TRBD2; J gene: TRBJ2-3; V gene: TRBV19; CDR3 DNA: TGTGCCAGTAGTATCTGGCTAGCGGTAAGCACAGATACGCAGTATTTT; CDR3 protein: CASSIWLAVSTDTQYF
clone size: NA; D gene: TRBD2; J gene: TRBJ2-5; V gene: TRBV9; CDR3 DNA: TGTGCCAGCAGCGTAGGCACTAGCGGGGGGATCCAAGAGACCCAGTACTTC; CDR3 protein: CASSVGTSGGIQETQYF
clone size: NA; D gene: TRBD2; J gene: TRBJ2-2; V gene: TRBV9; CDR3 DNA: TGTGCCAGCAGCCCTCGGCGGGAGGGTAACACCGGGGAGCTGTTTTTT; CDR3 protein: CASSPRREGNTGELFF
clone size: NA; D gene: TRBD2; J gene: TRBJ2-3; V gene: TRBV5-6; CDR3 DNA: TGTGCCAGCAGCTTCTTAGCGGGGGCCTCCACAGATACGCAGTATTTT; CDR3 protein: CASSFLAGASTDTQYF
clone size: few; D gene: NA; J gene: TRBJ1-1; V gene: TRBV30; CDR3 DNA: TGTGCCTGGCTGGGGGCTGGAGCTTTCTTT; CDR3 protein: CAWLGAGAFF
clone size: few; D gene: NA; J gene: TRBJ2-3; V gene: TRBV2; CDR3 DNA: TGTGCCAGCGCTGGGCAGGGCCTTACAGATACGCAGTATTTT; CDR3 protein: CASAGQGLTDTQYF
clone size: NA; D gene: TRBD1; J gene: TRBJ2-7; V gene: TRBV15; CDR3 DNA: TGTGCCACCAGCGGAGGACAGGCGCGGGCTCCCTACGAGCAGTACTTC; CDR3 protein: CATSGGQARAPYEQYF
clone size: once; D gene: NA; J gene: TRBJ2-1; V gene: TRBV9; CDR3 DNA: TGTGCCAGCAGCGTAGAACAGACATACAATGAGCAGTTCTTC; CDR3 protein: CASSVEQTYNEQFF
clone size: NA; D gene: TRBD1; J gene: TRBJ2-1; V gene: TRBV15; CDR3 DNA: TGTGCCACCAGCAGAGGAGCAGGGGGCTACAATGAGCAGTTCTTC; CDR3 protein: CATSRGAGGYNEQFF
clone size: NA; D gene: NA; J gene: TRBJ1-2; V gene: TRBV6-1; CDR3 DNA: TGTGCCAGCAGTGCTCGGACAGCATCTAACTATGGCTACACCTTC; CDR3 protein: CASSARTASNYGYTF
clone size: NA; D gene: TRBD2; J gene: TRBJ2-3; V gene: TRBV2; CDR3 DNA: TGTGCCAGCAGTGAGGAGGGACTAGCGGGGGCTCAGGATACGCAGTATTTT; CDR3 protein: CASSEEGLAGAQDTQYF
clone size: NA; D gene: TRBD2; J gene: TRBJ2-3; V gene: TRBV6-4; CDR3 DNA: TGTGCCAGCAGTCCTAGCGGGGGGGCGTCAGATACGCAGTATTTT; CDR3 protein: CASSPSGGASDTQYF
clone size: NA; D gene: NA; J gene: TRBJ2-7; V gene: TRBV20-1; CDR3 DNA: TGCAGTTTAGCGGTATCCTACGAGCAGTACTTC; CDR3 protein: CSLAVSYEQYF
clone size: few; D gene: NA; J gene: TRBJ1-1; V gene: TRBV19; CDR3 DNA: TGTGCCAGTAGTCCAGACAGGACTTACATGAACACTGAAGCTTTCTTT; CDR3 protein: CASSPDRTYMNTEAFF
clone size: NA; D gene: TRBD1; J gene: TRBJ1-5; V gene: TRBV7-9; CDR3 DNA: TGTGCCAGCAGCTTGACAGGGGAGGTGGGGCAGCCCCAGCATTTT; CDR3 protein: CASSLTGEVGQPQHF
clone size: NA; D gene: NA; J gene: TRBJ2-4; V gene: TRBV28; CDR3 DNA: TGTGCCAGCAGCTCAGGACTGATAATAGCCAAAAACATTCAGTACTTC; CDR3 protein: CASSSGLIIAKNIQYF
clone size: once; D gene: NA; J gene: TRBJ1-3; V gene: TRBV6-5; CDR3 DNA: TGTGCCAGCAGTCAGGGCCGCAGTCTAGGAAACACCATATATTTT; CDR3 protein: CASSQGRSLGNTIYF
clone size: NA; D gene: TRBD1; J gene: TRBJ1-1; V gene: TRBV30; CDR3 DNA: TGTGCCTGGAGGACGATCGACAGGGGGCGGACTGAAGCTTTCTTT; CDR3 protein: CAWRTIDRGRTEAFF
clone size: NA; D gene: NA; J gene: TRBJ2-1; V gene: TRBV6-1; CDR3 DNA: TGTGCCAGCAGCTCGGGCCTAGCGTCCGATGAGCAGTTCTTC; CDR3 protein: CASSSGLASDEQFF
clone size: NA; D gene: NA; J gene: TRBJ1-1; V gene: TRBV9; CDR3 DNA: TGTGCTAGCAGCGTAGGGAGTAAAGCCGGTGAAGCTTTCTTT; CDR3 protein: CASSVGSKAGEAFF
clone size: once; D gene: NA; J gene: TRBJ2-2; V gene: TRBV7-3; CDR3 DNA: TGTGCCAGCAGCTTAAGGCATACAGGCACCGGGGAGCTGTTTTTT; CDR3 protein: CASSLRHTGTGELFF
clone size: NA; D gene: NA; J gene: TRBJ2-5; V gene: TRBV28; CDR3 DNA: TGTGCCAGCAGTCCCGACCAAGAGACCCAGTACTTC; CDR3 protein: CASSPDQETQYF
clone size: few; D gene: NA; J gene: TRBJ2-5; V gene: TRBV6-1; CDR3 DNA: TGTGCCAGCAGTGAAGAAGAAGAAGGGAGGGGGGAAAGAGAGACCCAGTACTTC; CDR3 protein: CASSEEEEGRGERETQYF
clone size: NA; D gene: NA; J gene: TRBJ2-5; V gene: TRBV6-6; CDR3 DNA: TGTGCCATAGGAGGAAAAGAGACCCAGTACTTC; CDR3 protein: CAIGGKETQYF
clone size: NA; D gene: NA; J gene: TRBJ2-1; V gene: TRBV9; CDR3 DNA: TGTGCCAGCAGCGTAGTCACGGGCAATGAGCAGTTCTTC; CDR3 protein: CASSVVTGNEQFF
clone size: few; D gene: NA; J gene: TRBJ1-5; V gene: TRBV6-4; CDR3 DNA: TGTGCCAGCAGTGAAAAAGGGGATAGCAATCAGCCCCAGCATTTT; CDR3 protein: CASSEKGDSNQPQHF
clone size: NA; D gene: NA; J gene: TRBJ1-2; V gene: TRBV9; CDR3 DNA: TGTGCCAGCAGCGTAGGAGCCCAGGGAGGCTATGGCTACACCTTC; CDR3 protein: CASSVGAQGGYGYTF
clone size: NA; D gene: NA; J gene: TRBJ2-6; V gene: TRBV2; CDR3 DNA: TGTGCCAGCAGTGAACTAGGGGGAACCGGGGCCAACGTCCTGACTTTC; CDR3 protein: CASSELGGTGANVLTF
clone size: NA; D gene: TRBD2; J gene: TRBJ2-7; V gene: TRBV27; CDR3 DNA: TGTGCCAGCACTCCGTCGGCGGGAGAAATTCCCTACGAGCAGTACTTC; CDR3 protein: CASTPSAGEIPYEQYF
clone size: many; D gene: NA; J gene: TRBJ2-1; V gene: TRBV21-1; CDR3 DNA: TGTGCCAGCAGCCGTCAACAGGGCAATGAGCAGTTCTTC; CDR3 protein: CASSRQQGNEQFF
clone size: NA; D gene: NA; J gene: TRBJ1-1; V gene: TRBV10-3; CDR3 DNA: TGTGCCATCAGTGAATGGTCTCGTGAGATATTCTTT; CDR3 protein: CAISEWSREIFF
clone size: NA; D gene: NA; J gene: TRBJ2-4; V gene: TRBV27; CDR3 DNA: TGTGCCAGCAGTTTATGGGCAGGGGAGTCAAAAAACATTCAGTACTTC; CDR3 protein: CASSLWAGESKNIQYF
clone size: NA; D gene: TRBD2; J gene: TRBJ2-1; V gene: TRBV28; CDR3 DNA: TGTGCCAGCAGTGCGCAAACTAGCGGGAGCTCGAATGAGCAGTTCTTC; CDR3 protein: CASSAQTSGSSNEQFF
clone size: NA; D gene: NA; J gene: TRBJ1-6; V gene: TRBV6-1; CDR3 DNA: TGTGCCAGCAGTGAAACCGTCCGCGGGGTTTCACCCCTCCACTTT; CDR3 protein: CASSETVRGVSPLHF
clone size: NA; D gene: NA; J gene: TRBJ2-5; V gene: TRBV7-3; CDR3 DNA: TGTGCCAGCAGCTTGACCGGGGGGCCAGGGGAGACCCAGTACTTC; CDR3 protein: CASSLTGGPGETQYF
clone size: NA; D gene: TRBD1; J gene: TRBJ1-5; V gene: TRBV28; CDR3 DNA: TGTGCCAGCAGGAGGACAGGGGGCAATCAGCCCCAGCATTTT; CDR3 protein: CASRRTGGNQPQHF
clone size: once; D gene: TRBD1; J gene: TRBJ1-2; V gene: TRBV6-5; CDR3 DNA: TGTGCCAGCAGTAACCCCCGACAGGGAAACTATGGCTACACCTTC; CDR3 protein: CASSNPRQGNYGYTF
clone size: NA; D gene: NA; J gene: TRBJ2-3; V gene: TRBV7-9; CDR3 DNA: TGTGCCAGCACCGACAAATTCGTAGCGGCTAGCACAGATACGCAGTATTTT; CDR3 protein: CASTDKFVAASTDTQYF
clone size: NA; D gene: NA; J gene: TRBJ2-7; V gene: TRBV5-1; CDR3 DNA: TGCGCCAGCAGCTTGTCTCGGGCGGAGGCCTACGAGCAGTACTTC; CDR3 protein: CASSLSRAEAYEQYF
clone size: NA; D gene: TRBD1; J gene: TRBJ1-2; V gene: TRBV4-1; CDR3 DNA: TGCGCCAGCAGCCAGGGACAGGGGATAGGCTACACCTTC; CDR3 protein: CASSQGQGIGYTF
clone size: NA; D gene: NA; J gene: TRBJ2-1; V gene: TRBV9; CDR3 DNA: TGTGCCAGCAGCGAGGGGGTTTGGAATGAGCAGTTCTTC; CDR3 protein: CASSEGVWNEQFF
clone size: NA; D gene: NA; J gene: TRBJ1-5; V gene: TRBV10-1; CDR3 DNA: TGCGCCAGCAGTGATAGGCGGTCGAGCAATCAGCCCCAGCATTTT; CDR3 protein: CASSDRRSSNQPQHF
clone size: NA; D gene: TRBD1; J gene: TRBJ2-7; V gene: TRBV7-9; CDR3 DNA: TGTGCCAGCAGCCCGGGACCGGGACAGGGGGCTTACGAGCAGTACTTC; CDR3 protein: CASSPGPGQGAYEQYF
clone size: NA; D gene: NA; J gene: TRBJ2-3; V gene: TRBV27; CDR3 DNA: TGTGCCAGCAACTCCCCAGGGATGAGGACGCAGTATTTT; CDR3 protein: CASNSPGMRTQYF
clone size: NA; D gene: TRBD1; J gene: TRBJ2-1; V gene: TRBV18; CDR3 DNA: TGTGCCAACCCGCCTTCCTTCAGGGACAGCTCCTACAATGAGCAGTTCTTC; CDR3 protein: CANPPSFRDSSYNEQFF
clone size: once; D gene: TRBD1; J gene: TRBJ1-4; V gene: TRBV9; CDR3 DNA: TGTGCCAGCAGCGTCGGAACCCGGTGGGGGACAGGGGGTGAAAAACTGTTTTTT; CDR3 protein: CASSVGTRWGTGGEKLFF
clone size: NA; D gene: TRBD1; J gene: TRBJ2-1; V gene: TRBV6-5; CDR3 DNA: TGTGCCAGCGGGACAGGGGGGGGTGAGCAGTTCTTC; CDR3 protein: CASGTGGGEQFF
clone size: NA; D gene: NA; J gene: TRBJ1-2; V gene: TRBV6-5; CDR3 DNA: TGTGCCAGCAGTTACAGGGGCAGGGGTTTGGATGGCTACACCTTC; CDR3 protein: CASSYRGRGLDGYTF